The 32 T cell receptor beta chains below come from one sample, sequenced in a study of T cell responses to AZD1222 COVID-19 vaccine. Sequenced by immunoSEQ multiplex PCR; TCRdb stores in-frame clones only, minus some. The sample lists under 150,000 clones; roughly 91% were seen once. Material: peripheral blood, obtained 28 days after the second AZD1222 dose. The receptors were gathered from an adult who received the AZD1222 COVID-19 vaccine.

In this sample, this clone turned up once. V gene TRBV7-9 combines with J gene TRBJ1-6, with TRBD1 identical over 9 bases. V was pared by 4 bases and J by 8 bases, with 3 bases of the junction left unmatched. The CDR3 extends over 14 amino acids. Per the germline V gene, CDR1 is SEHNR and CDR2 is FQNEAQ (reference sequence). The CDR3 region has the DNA TGTGCCAGCAGCTCCGGGACAGGGTATTCACCCCTCCACTTT. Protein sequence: CASSSGTGYSPLHF.

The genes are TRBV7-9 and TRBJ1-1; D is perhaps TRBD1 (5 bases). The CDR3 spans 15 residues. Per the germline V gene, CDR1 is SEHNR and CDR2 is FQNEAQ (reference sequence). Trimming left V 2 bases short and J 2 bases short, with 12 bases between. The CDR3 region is CASSLIGRANTEAFF. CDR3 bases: TGTGCCAGCAGCTTAATCGGCAGGGCTAACACTGAAGCTTTCTTT.

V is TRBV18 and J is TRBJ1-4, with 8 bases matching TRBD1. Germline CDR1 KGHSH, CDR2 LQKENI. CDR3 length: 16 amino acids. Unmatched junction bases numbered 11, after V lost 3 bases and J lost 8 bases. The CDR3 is CASSPAGTGGKEKLFF. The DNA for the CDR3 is TGTGCCAGCTCACCGGCGGGAACAGGGGGGAAGGAAAAACTGTTTTTT.

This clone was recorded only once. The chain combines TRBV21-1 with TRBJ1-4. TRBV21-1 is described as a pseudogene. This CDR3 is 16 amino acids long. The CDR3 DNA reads TGTGCCAGCAGCAAAGCTCGAAGGGACCGAGCGGAAAAACTGTTTTTT. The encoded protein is CASSKARRDRAEKLFF.

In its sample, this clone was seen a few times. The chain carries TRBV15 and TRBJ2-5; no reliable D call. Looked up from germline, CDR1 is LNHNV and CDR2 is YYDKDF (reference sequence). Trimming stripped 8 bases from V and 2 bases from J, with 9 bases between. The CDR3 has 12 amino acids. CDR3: CATGRLQETQYF. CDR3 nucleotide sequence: TGTGCCACCGGACGGCTTCAAGAGACCCAGTACTTC.

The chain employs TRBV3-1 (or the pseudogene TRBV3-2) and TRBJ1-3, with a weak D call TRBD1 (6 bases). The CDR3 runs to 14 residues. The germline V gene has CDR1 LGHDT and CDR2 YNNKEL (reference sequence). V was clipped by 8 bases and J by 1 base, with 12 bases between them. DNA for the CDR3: TGTGCCAGCTTAGGGGGATCTTCTGGAAACACCATATATTTT. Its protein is CASLGGSSGNTIYF.

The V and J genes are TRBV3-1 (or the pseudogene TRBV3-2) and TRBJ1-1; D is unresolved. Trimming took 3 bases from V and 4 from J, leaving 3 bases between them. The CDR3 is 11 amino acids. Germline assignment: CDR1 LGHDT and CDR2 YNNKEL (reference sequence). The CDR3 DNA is TGTGCCAGCAGCCATGCCACTGAAGCTTTCTTT. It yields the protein CASSHATEAFF.

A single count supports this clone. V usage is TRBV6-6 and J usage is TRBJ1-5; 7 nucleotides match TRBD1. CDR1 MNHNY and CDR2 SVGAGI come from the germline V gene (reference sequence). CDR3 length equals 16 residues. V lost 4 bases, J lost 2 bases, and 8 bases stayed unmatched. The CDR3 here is CASSLTGLSGNQPQHF. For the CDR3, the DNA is TGTGCCAGCAGTTTGACAGGGCTGTCGGGCAATCAGCCCCAGCATTTT.

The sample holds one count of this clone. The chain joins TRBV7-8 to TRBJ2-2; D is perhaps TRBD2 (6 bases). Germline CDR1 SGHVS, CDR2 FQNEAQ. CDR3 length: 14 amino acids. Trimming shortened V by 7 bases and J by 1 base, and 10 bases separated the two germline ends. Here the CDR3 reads CASNRDLNTGELFF. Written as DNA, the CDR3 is TGTGCCAGCAACCGGGACTTGAACACCGGGGAGCTGTTTTTT.

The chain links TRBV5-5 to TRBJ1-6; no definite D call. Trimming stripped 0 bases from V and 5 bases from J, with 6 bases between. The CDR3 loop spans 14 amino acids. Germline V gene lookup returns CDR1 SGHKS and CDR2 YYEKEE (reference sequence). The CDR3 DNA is TGTGCCAGCAGCTTGGGAGGGAATAATTCACCCCTCCACTTT. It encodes CASSLGGNNSPLHF.

The CDR3 DNA sequence: TGTGCCAGCAGTTTATCCGGGGTCGGTGAAGCTTTCTTT. Translation gives CASSLSGVGEAFF. This chain joins TRBV27 and TRBJ1-1; D ambiguous. Germline CDR1 and CDR2: MNHEY and SMNVEV (reference sequence). V lost 0 bases and J 7 bases, leaving 9 bases between the germline ends. This CDR3 contains 13 residues.

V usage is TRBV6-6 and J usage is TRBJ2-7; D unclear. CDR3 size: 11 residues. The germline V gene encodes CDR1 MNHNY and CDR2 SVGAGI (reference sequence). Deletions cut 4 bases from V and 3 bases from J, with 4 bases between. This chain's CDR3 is CASSWGYEQYF. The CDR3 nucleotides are TGTGCCAGCAGTTGGGGCTACGAGCAGTACTTC.

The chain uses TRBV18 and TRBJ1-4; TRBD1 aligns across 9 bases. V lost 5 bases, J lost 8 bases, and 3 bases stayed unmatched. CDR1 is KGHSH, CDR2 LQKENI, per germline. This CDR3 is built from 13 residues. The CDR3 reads CASSGTGMEKLFF. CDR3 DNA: TGTGCCAGCTCAGGGACAGGGATGGAAAAACTGTTTTTT.

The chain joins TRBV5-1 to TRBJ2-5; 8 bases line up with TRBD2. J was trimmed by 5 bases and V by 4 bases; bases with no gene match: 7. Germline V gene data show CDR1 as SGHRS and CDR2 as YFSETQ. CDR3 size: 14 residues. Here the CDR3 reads CASSPGLAGETQYF. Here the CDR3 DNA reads TGCGCCAGCAGCCCCGGACTAGCCGGTGAGACCCAGTACTTC.

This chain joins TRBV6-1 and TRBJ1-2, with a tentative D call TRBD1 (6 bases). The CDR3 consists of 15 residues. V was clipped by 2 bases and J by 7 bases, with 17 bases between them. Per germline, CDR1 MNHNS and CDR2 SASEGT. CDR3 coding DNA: TGTGCCAGCAGTGAACCAGGGGTAAGGGAGACTGGCTACACCTTC. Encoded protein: CASSEPGVRETGYTF.

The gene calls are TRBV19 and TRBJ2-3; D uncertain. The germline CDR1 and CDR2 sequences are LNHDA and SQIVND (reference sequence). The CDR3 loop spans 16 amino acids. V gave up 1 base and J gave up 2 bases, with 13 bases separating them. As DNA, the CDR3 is TGTGCCAGTAGTATAGGACTGACAAGGGTCACAGATACGCAGTATTTT. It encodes CASSIGLTRVTDTQYF.

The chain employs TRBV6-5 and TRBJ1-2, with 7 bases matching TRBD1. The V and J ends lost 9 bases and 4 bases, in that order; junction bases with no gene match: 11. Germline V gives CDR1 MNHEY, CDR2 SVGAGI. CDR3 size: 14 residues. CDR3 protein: CASKRQGKTYGYTF. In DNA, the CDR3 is TGTGCCAGTAAAAGACAGGGTAAAACCTATGGCTACACCTTC.

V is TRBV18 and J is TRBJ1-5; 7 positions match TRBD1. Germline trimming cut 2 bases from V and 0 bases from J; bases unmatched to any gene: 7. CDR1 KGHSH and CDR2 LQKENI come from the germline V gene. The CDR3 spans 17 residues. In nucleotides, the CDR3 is TGTGCCAGCTCACCAGGAGGACAGGCTTATAGCAATCAGCCCCAGCATTTT. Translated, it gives CASSPGGQAYSNQPQHF.

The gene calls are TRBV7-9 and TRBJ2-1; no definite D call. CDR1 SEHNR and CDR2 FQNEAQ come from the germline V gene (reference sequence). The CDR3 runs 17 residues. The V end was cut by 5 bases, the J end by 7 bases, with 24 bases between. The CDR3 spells CASSLGRSKRLKNEQFF. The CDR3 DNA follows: TGTGCCAGCAGCCTCGGACGGTCGAAGAGGTTGAAGAATGAGCAGTTCTTC. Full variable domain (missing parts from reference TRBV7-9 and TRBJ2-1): DTGVSQNPRHKITKRGQNVTFRCDPISEHNRLYWYRQTLGQGPEFLTYFQNEAQLEKSRLLSDRFSAERPKGSFSTLEIQRTEQGDSAMYLCASSLGRSKRLKNEQFFGPGTRLTVL.

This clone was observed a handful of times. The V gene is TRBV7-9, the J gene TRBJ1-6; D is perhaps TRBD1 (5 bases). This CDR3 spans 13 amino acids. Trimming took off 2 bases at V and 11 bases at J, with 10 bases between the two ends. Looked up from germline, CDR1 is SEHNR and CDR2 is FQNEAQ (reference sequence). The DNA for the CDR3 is TGTGCCAGCAGCTTACAGGGCACGGCACCCCTCCACTTT. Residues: CASSLQGTAPLHF. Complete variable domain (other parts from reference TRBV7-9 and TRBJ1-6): DTGVSQNPRHKITKRGQNVTFRCDPISEHNRLYWYRQTLGQGPEFLTYFQNEAQLEKSRLLSDRFSAERPKGSFSTLEIQRTEQGDSAMYLCASSLQGTAPLHFGNGTRLTVT.

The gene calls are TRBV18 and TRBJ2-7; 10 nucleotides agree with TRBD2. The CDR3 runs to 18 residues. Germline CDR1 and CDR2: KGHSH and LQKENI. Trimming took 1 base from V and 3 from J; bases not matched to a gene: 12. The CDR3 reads CASSPRTSGRAWGYEQYF. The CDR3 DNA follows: TGTGCCAGCTCACCACGAACCAGCGGGAGGGCCTGGGGCTACGAGCAGTACTTC.

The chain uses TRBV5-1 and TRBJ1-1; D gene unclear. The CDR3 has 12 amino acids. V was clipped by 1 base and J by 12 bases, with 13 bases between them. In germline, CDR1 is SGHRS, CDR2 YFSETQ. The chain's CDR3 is CASSLTESRPFF. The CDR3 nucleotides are TGCGCCAGCAGCTTGACAGAGTCTCGTCCTTTCTTT.

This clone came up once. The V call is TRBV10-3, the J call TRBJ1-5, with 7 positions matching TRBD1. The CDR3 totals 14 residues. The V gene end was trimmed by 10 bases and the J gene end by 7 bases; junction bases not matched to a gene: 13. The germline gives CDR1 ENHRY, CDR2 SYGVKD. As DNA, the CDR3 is TGTGCCACCCAGTCAGACAGGGACGACCAGCCCCAGCATTTT. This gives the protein CATQSDRDDQPQHF.

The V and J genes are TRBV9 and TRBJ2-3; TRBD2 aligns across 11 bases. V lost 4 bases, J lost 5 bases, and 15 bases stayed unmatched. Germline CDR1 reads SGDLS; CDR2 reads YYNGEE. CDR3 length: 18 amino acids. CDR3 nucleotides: TGTGCCAGCAGCCTTAGCGGGGGGGCCCCCCGGGGTGTAGATACGCAGTATTTT. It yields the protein CASSLSGGAPRGVDTQYF.

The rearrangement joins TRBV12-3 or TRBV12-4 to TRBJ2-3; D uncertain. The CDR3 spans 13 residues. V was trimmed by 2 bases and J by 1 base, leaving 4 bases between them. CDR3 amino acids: CASSLTGTDTQYF. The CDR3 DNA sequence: TGTGCCAGCAGTTTAACAGGCACAGATACGCAGTATTTT.

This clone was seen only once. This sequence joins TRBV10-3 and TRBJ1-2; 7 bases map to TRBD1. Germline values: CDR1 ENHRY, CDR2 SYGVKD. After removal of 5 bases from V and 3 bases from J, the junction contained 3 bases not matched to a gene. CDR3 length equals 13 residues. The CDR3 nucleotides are TGTGCCATCAGTCCAGACAGGGACTATGGCTACACCTTC. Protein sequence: CAISPDRDYGYTF.

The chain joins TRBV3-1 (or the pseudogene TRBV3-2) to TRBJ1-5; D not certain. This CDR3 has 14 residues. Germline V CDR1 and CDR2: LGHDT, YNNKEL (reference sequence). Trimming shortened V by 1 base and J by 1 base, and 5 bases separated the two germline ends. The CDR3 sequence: CASSQGGSNQPQHF. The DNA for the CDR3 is TGTGCCAGCAGCCAAGGAGGAAGCAATCAGCCCCAGCATTTT.

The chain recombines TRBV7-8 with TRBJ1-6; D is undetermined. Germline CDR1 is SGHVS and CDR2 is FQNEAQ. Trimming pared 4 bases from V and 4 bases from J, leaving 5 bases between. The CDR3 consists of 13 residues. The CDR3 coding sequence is TGTGCCAGCAGCTCCGGTTATAATTCACCCCTCCACTTT. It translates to CASSSGYNSPLHF.

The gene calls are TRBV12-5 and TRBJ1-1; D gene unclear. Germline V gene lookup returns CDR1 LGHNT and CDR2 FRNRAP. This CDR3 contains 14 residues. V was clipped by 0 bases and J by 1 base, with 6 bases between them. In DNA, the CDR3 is TGTGCTAGTGGTTTGGTACCAGGGAACACTGAAGCTTTCTTT. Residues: CASGLVPGNTEAFF.

The CDR3 sequence is CASSPRGLNTGELFF. In DNA form, the CDR3 reads TGTGCCAGCAGCCCAAGGGGATTAAACACCGGGGAGCTGTTTTTT. The chain uses TRBV6-2 or TRBV6-3 and TRBJ2-2, with TRBD1 as a possible D gene (5 bases). The V end was cut by 6 bases, the J end by 2 bases, with 13 bases between. The CDR3 has 15 amino acids. Germline CDR1 reads MNHEY; CDR2 reads SVGEGT.

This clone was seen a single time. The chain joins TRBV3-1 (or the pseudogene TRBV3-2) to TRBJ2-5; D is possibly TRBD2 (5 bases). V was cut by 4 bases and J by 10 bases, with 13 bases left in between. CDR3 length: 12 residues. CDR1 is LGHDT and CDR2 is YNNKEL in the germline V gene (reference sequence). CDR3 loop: CASSPLGSDQYF. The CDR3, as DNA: TGTGCCAGCAGCCCCCTGGGGAGCGACCAGTACTTC.

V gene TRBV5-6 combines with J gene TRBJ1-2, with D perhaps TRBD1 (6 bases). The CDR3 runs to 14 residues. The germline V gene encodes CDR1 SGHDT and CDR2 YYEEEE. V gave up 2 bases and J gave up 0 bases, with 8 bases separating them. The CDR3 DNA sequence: TGTGCCAGCAGCTTCAGGGGCGCTAACTATGGCTACACCTTC. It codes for CASSFRGANYGYTF.